This TCR beta chain is from a study of Graves' ophthalmopathy and Graves' hyperthyroidism. There are 13 residues in the CDR3. The V end lost 0 bases, the J end lost 6 bases, and 8 bases lay between the germline ends. The V gene's germline CDR1 is SNHLY and CDR2 FYNNEI. This clonotype was found many times. Beta-chain TCR CDR3 regions were amplified from RNA transcripts. HTBI-primed first-round RT-PCR preceded second-round multiplex PCR. TCRdb analysed the multiplex PCR reads with MiXCR anew, one entry per CDR3 protein. This sample has 500,000 to 800,000 distinct CDR3 sequences, with over 40% found just once.

Source material: peripheral blood. The receptor was derived from an adult man with Graves' ophthalmopathy. J is TRBJ1-2 and V is TRBV2; D is uncertain. CDR3 loop: CASSEAGLDGYTF. The CDR3 nucleotides read TGTGCCAGCAGTGAAGCAGGCCTGGATGGCTACACCTTC. The whole variable domain, remainder taken from reference TRBV2 and TRBJ1-2, is EPEVTQTPSHQVTQMGQEVILRCVPISNHLYFYWYRQILGQKVEFLVSFYNNEISEKSEIFDDQFSVERPDGSNFTLKIRSTKLEDSAMYFCASSEAGLDGYTFGSGTRLTVV.